The present entry profiles one T cell receptor beta chain with its context. These data belong to a study of blood T cell repertoires in COVID-19. Study summary: Material from acute and convalescent COVID-19 was sourced from the United States, Italy and Spain. PBMCs, B-cell-depleted T cells, or T cells were the source of the cDNA or gDNA that made up the material.

Authors' processing steps: Amplifying reference gene primers gave estimates of nucleated cell counts. The protocol was immunoSEQ multiplex PCR, while the TCRdb copy is restricted to in-frame clones and leaves out a portion. Clonal size and the V and J genes are those of that table, whereas D and trimming came from the DNA. Of roughly 250,000 clones in the sample, around four fifths were seen once. The CDR3 has 16 amino acids. The germline gives CDR1 SGHTS, CDR2 YDEGEE. V lost 1 base and J lost 4, with 15 bases in between. The sample was peripheral blood. This chain connects TRBV5-8 to TRBJ1-5; tentatively, D is TRBD1 (6 bases). This TCR came from a woman aged 55-70 years with active or convalescent COVID-19. The CDR3 bases are TGTGCCAGCAGCTTGAGTACGGCGGGGGCTAATCAGCCCCAGCATTTT. Its protein product is CASSLSTAGANQPQHF.